The clone carrying this T cell receptor (beta chain) was counted ten times or more. The antigen remains unidentified. One entry per CDR3 protein results from TCRdb running MiXCR on the 5' RACE reads. The sample lists about 84,000 distinct CDR3 sequences, more than 11% occurring once. The data derive from a study of T-cell memory formation after mild COVID-19. Study-level points and caveats: Shrinking CD4+ clones resided mostly in CM and EM, and CD8+ ones in EMRA. Cross-reactive memory apparently joined, as some responding clones appeared in pre-infection memory.

The V gene's germline CDR1 is SEHNR and CDR2 FQNEAQ (reference sequence). V lost 5 bases to trimming and J lost 12 bases, with 16 bases between them. This CDR3 has 13 amino acids. This chain links TRBV7-9 with TRBJ2-2, with a possible D match to TRBD1 (5 bases). The TCR sequence derives from an adult woman who had mild COVID-19 (a few samples of this study predate the infection). Cell type and time point are not known. The sample comprised PBMCs or a T cell subset sorted from them (not recorded which). The chain's CDR3 is CASSPDSRGQLFF. Written as DNA, the CDR3 is TGTGCCAGCAGCCCCGACAGTCGTGGTCAGCTGTTTTTT.